The sample holds one count of the clone carrying this T cell receptor beta chain. This specimen belongs to a study of blood T cell repertoires in COVID-19. In the study overall: Sites in the United States, Italy and Spain provided acute and convalescent COVID-19 samples. Nucleic acid was either cDNA or gDNA, and it came from T cells, B-cell-depleted T cells, or PBMCs.

Under the authors' procedure: Amplified reference gene primers provided the basis for estimating nucleated cell counts. Here immunoSEQ multiplex PCR was the method, and the copy in TCRdb shows in-frame clones only, minus some. V, J and clone size derive from that table, while D and trimming were established from the DNA sequence. The table lists around 260,000 clones, 85% of them singletons. CDR1 LNHDA and CDR2 SQIVND come from the germline V gene (reference sequence). Trimming removed 3 bases at V and 6 bases at J, with 14 bases between. This CDR3 is 14 amino acids long. The source of this sequence is a human donor in a cohort sampled during active COVID-19. The chain uses TRBV19 and TRBJ1-2; a weak D match, TRBD1 (6 bases). The sequencing sample was made of peripheral blood. CDR3 loop: CASSISMGDNGYTF. The CDR3, as DNA: TGTGCCAGTAGTATTTCGATGGGGGACAATGGCTACACCTTC.